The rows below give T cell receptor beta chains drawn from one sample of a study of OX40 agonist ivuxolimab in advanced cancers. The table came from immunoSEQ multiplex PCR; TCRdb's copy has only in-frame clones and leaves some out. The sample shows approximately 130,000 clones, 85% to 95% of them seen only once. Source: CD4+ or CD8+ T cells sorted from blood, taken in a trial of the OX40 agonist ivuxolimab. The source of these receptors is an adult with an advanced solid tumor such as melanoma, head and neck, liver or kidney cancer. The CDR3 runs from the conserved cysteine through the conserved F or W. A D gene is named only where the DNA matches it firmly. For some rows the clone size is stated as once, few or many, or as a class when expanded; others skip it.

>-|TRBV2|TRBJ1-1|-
TGTGCCAGCAGGCCCGGCGGCATGAACACTGAAGCTTTCTTT
CASRPGGMNTEAFF
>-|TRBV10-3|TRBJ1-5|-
TGTGCCATCAGTAAACAGGGCAACAATCAGCCCCAGCATTTT
CAISKQGNNQPQHF
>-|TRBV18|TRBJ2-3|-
TGTGCCAGCTCACCACCATCATTAACGGCAGATACGCAGTATTTT
CASSPPSLTADTQYF
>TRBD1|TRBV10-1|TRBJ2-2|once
TGCGCCAGCAGTGACTCGGACAGGCCAAACACCGGGGAGCTGTTTTTT
CASSDSDRPNTGELFF
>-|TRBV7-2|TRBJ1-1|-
TGTGCCACTCAACGGGCGGGCGGAACTGAAGCTTTCTTT
CATQRAGGTEAFF
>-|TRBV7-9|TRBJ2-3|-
TGTGCCAGCAGCTTAGGCTCCCCGGGCACAGATACGCAGTATTTT
CASSLGSPGTDTQYF
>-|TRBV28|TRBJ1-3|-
TGTGCCAGCAGTTTACCGGGGGGCGCTGGAAACACCATATATTTT
CASSLPGGAGNTIYF
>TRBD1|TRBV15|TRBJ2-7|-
TGTGCCACCAGCAGGGGGACAGGACGCTACGAGCAGTACTTC
CATSRGTGRYEQYF
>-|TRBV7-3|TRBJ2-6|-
TGTGCCAGTTCGGAGGGTTTCTCTGGGGCCAACGTCCTGACTTTC
CASSEGFSGANVLTF
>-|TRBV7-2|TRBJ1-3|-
TGTGCCAGCAGCTCCACCGACGGTTCTGAGAGAAACACCATATATTTT
CASSSTDGSERNTIYF
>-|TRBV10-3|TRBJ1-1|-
TGTGCCGTTCGACTGGGACTAACTACAACTGAAGCTTTCTTT
CAVRLGLTTTEAFF
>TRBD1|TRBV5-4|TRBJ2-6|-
TGTGCCAGCAGCTCCTCCGGGACAGGGACCTCTGGGGCCAACGTCCTGACTTTC
CASSSSGTGTSGANVLTF
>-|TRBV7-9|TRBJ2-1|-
TGTGCCAGCAGCCCCATGGGTAATGAGCAGTTCTTC
CASSPMGNEQFF
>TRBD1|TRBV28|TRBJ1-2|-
TGTGCCAGCAGTCCCGGACAGGGGGTCTTGGGCTATGGCTACACCTTC
CASSPGQGVLGYGYTF
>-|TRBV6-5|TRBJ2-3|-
TGTGCCAGCAGTCGGGAGCGCACAGATACGCAGTATTTT
CASSRERTDTQYF
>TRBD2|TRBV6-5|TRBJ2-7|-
TGTGCCAGCAGTTGGGTAGCGGGGGAGCAATACTTC
CASSWVAGEQYF
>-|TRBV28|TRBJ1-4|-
TGTGCCAGCAGTTTAAGTCAGTGGGGTGAAAAACTGTTTTTT
CASSLSQWGEKLFF
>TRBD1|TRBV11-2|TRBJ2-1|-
TGTGCCAGCAGCTCTCTTAGACAGGGCTGGGACAATGAGCAGTTCTTC
CASSSLRQGWDNEQFF
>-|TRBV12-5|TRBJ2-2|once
TGTGCTAGTGGTTTGTTCACTGACGGGGAGCTGTTTTTT
CASGLFTDGELFF
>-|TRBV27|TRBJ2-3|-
TGTGCCAGCAGTTTGGGGGGGCGAGGGACAGATACGCAGTATTTT
CASSLGGRGTDTQYF
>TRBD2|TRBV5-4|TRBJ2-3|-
TGTGCCAGCAGCTTTAGCGGGATTAGGGCAGATACGCAGTATTTT
CASSFSGIRADTQYF
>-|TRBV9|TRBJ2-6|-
TGTGCCAGCAGCCCCAAGATCGGGGTGCCTGGGGCCAACGTCCTGACTTTC
CASSPKIGVPGANVLTF
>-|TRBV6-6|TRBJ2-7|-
TGTGCCAGCAGCCCCTGGCCCGAGCAGTACTTC
CASSPWPEQYF
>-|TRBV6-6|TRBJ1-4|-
TGTGCCAGCACCCCCCCACCAGGGGCAACTAATGAAAAACTGTTTTTT
CASTPPPGATNEKLFF
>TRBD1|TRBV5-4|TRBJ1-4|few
TGTGCCAGCAGCCAAGCCTCCGGACAGGGGGTTGAAAAACTGTTTTTT
CASSQASGQGVEKLFF
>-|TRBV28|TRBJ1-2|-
TGTGCCAGCAGTTTGACGGGGGGATTCACCTATGGCTACACCTTC
CASSLTGGFTYGYTF
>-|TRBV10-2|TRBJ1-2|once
TGCGCCAGCACCCGAAATACTGGGCAGGGCTATAACTATGGCTACACCTTC
CASTRNTGQGYNYGYTF
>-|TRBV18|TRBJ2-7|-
TGTGCCAGCTCACCACAGGGTAAAAGCTCCTACGAGCAGTACTTC
CASSPQGKSSYEQYF
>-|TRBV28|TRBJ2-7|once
TGTGCCAGCAGTTTTAGGTTCGAGCAGTACTTC
CASSFRFEQYF
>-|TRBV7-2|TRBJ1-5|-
TGTGCCAGCAGCTTACGGAGCGGTAATAGCAATCAGCCCCAGCATTTT
CASSLRSGNSNQPQHF
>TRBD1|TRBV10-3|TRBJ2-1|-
TGTGCCATCAATTCATATCCGGGACAGGGATCTGGAGAGCAGTTCTTC
CAINSYPGQGSGEQFF
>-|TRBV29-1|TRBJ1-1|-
TGCAGCGTTAGGCTCATAGAAATGAACACTGAAGCTTTCTTT
CSVRLIEMNTEAFF
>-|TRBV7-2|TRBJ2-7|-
TGTGCCAGCAGCTTAGGTCCGGGGCGCGAGCAGTACTTC
CASSLGPGREQYF
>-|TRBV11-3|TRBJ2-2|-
TGTGCCAGCAGGGGAAGTAGGAACACCGGGGAGCTGTTTTTT
CASRGSRNTGELFF
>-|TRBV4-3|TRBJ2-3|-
TGCGCCAGCAGCACGGGCGGGACAGCACGGGATACGCAGTATTTT
CASSTGGTARDTQYF
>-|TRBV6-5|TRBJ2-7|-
TGTGCCAGCAGTTACGACAGACTCTACGAGCAGTACTTC
CASSYDRLYEQYF
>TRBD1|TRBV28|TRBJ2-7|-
TGTGCCAGCAGTTGGACAGGGCCCCCCTACGAGCAGTACTTC
CASSWTGPPYEQYF
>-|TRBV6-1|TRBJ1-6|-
TGTGCCGTATACAGGGCGAATAATTCACCCCTCCACTTT
CAVYRANNSPLHF
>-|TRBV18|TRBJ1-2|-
TGTGCCAGCTCCCCTTTCACCTTC
CASSPFTF
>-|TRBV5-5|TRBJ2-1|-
TGTGCCAGCAGCTTGGGAGTGACCAACTTGTACAATGAGCAGTTCTTC
CASSLGVTNLYNEQFF
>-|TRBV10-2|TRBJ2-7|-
TGCGCCAGCAGGGACGGACTATGGAGCTCCTACGAGCAGTACTTC
CASRDGLWSSYEQYF
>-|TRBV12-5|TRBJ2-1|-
TGTGCTAGTGGTTCCAGGGGAGGTGAGCAGTTCTTC
CASGSRGGEQFF
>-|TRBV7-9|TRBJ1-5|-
TGTGCCAGCAGCTTATTAGGGGATCAGCCCCAGCATTTT
CASSLLGDQPQHF
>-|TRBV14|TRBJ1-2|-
TGTGCCAGCAGCCAAGAGGGGGAGGGGTTCGGTGGCTACACCTTC
CASSQEGEGFGGYTF
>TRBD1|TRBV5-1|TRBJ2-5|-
TGCGCCAGCAGCCCAGGGACAGGGGGGGAGACCCAGTACTTC
CASSPGTGGETQYF
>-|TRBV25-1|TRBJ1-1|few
TGTGCCAGCAGTGAATACGACCAAGCTTTCTTT
CASSEYDQAFF
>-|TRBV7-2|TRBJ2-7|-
TGTGCCAGCAGCTTATGGCCAGGATCTATCCTTGGGGAGCAGTACTTC
CASSLWPGSILGEQYF
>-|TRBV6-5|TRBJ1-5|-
TGTGCCAGCAGACCGGACGGAGATCGCCCCCAGCATTTT
CASRPDGDRPQHF
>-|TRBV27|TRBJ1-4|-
TGTGCCAGCAGTTTATCTGCCCCTTGGGAAAAACTGTTTTTT
CASSLSAPWEKLFF
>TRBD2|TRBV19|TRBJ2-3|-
TGTGCCACCAGGTCCGGGGGGGATACGCAGTATTTT
CATRSGGDTQYF
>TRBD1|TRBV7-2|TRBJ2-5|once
TGTGCCAGCAGCTTCGACAGGGATCAAGAGACCCAGTACTTC
CASSFDRDQETQYF
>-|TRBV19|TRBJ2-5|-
TGTGCCAGTACCCAGACGGGGGCCTCAGAGACCCAGTACTTC
CASTQTGASETQYF
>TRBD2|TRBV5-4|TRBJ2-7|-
TGTGCCAGCAGCTTGGGCGGACTAGCAGGCGAGCAGTACTTC
CASSLGGLAGEQYF